The T cell receptor beta chain under discussion was sequenced for a study of blood T cell repertoires in COVID-19 (dated by TCRdb to the early 2020s). A note on the overall study: Samples from collaborators originated in the United States, Italy and Spain and spanned both the acute and convalescent phases of COVID-19. Where available, HLA class I and class II types were taken from metadata supplied by the sample provider and were not determined by assay-based typing. The repertoires were made available in a free public database intended to serve as a resource for research on the immune response to SARS-CoV-2. Deeply sampled blood TCRbeta repertoires from subjects exposed to, actively infected with, or recovered from COVID-19 were included in the dataset. Nearly every sample came with metadata listing a de-identified subject ID, COVID-19 status, age in years and sex. The prospective study material was composed of cDNA or gDNA derived from T cells, B-cell-depleted T cells, or PBMCs. Samples came from the ongoing ImmuneRACE study (first 160 participants) plus 1,254 subjects from 6 global collaborators.

TCRbeta CDR3 regions were amplified from genomic DNA by means of the immunoSEQ Assay, a bias-controlled multiplex PCR. Per the authors' processing: Nucleated cell counts per sample were estimated from amplification of reference gene primers within the assay. To quantify the absolute abundance of each unique TCRbeta CDR3 rearrangement, sequence reads were collapsed and filtered. For each sample, productive Simpson clonality was calculated as the square root of Simpson's diversity index across productive rearrangements. Drawn from immuneACCESS, this table holds only the in-frame rearrangements with V and J called that TCRdb kept. Clones are partly lost; checked studies trace under half to an unresolved V gene and leave the rest unexplained. Clonal size and the V and J genes are those of that table, whereas D and trimming came from the DNA. Within this sample are under 250,000 clones, with over 65% of them counted one time only. About 2.5% of the sample is held by the ten biggest clonotypes.

On the study overall, not on this receptor specifically: How much clinical and demographic metadata was included differed by source and by participant, and the metadata was provided uncurated.

Collaborating institutions collected whole blood in K2EDTA tubes following their own protocols. For TCRbeta analysis, collaborator samples were shipped as frozen whole blood, as isolated PBMCs, or as DNA extracted from either sample type. On this clone itself: The antigen this receptor binds is unknown. No qualities accompany the bases; no much larger clone lies one base away.

Germline trimming: 3 bases from V, 4 bases from J; junction bases outside gene matches: 8. The CDR3 runs 17 amino acids, cysteine and phenylalanine included. Only the CDR3 DNA is retained, 51 bases long and in frame from the first base. CDR1 and CDR2, per the germline V gene, are SGHAT and FQNNGV. The receptor chain draws on TRBV11-2 and TRBJ2-1; TRBD2 fits 11 bases in the junction. The sequence was collected from a woman between 65 and 79 years old with active or convalescent COVID-19. Sequenced input: peripheral blood. CDR3 sequence: CASSFSGRAGEYNEQFF. The sequenced DNA is TGTGCCAGCAGCTTTAGCGGGAGGGCCGGGGAGTACAATGAGCAGTTCTTC.